What follows is one T cell receptor beta chain and its context. Its antigen is undetermined. Clones were sequenced by immunoSEQ multiplex PCR, and TCRdb holds only the in-frame ones, with some missing. The sample records some 45,000 clones, approximately 94% being singletons. The data were obtained in a study of graft-versus-host responses after intestinal transplantation. Study information: Recipients were given multivisceral, liver-intestinal, or isolated intestinal transplants.

There are 16 residues in the CDR3. CDR1 and CDR2 (germline): GTSNPN, SVGIG (reference sequence). Trimming stripped 4 bases from V and 0 bases from J, with 13 bases between. Study-wide findings and caveats: High graft-versus-host to host-versus-graft T cell clonal ratios marked allografts of patients with graft-donor macrochimerism.

This chain links TRBV30 with TRBJ1-6; no clear D. This clonotype originated in a human patient who received an intestinal transplant, so some T cells may come from the graft donor. The sequencing used PBMCs, collected approximately 340 days after intestinal transplant. The CDR3 sequence is CAWKVTDLSYNSPLHF. The CDR3 DNA reads as TGTGCCTGGAAGGTTACTGATCTCTCCTATAATTCACCCCTCCACTTT.